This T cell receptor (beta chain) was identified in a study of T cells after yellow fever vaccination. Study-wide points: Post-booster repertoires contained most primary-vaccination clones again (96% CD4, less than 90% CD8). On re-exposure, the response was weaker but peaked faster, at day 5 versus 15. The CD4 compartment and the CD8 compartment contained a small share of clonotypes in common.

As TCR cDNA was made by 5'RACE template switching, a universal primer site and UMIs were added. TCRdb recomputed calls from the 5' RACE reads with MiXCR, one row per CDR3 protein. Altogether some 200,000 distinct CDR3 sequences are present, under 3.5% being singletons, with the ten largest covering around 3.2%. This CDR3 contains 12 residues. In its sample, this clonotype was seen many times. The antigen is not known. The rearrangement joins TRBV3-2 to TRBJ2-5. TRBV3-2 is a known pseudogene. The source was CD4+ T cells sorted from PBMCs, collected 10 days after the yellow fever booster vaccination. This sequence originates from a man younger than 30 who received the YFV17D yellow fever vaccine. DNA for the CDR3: TGTGCCAGCACCCTTTTCGGAGAGACCCAGTACTTC. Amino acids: CASTLFGETQYF.